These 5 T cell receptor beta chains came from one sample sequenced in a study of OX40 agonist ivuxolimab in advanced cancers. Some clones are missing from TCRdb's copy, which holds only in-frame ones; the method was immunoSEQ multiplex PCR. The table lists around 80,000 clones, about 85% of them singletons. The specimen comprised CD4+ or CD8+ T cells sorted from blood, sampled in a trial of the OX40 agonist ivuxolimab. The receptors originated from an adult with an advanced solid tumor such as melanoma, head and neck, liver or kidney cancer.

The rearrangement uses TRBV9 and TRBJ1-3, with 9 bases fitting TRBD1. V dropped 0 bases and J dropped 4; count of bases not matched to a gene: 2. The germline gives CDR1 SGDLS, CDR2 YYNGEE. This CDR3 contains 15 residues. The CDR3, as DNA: TGTGCCAGCAGCGTAGAAGGACAGGGGGGAAACACCATATATTTT. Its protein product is CASSVEGQGGNTIYF.

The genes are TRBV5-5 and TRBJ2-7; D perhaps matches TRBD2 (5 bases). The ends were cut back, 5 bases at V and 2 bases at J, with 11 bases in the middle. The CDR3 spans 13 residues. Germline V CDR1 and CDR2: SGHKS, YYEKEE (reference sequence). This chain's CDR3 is CASSLIGAYEQYF. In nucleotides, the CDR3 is TGTGCCAGCAGTCTGATCGGGGCCTACGAGCAGTACTTC.

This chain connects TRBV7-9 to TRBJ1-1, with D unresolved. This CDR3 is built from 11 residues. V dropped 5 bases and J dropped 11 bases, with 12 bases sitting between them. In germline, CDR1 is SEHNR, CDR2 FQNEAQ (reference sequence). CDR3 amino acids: CASSPHVQAFF. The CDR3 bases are TGTGCCAGCAGCCCCCACGTGCAGGCTTTCTTT.

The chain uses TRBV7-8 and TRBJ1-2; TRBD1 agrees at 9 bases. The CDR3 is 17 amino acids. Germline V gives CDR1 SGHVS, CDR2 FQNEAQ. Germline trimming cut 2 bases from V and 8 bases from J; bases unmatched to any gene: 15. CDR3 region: CASSLFIYPGQGDGYTF. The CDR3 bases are TGTGCCAGCAGCTTATTTATTTATCCGGGACAGGGCGACGGCTACACCTTC.

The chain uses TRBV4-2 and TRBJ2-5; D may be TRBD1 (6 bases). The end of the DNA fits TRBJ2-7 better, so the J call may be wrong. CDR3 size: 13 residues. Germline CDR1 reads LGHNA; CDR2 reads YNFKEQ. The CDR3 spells CASRKDSSYEQYF. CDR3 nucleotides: TGTGCCAGCAGAAAGGACAGCTCCTACGAGCAGTACTTC.